These 10 T cell receptor beta chains share one sample of origin, sequenced in a study of early T cells in non-severe SARS-CoV-2 infection. TCRdb re-analysed the 5' RACE reads in MiXCR, keeping a single row per CDR3 protein. The data contain tens of thousands of distinct CDR3 sequences, 15% to 20% of them singletons. The sample here was whole blood, taken at baseline. These receptor sequences come from an adult who was a healthcare worker with PCR-confirmed SARS-CoV-2 infection or an uninfected control (not recorded which).

This clonotype has only a few counts. V gene TRBV5-6 combines with J gene TRBJ2-5; tentative D call: TRBD2 (6 bases). Germline CDR1 reads SGHDT; CDR2 reads YYEEEE. The V end was cut by 0 bases, the J end by 1 base, with 13 bases between. The CDR3 extends over 16 amino acids. CDR3: CASSLGLAGLQETQYF. The CDR3 nucleotides are TGTGCCAGCAGCTTGGGATTGGCGGGGCTCCAAGAGACCCAGTACTTC.

The J gene is TRBJ1-1, the V gene TRBV29-1, with 7 bases lining up with TRBD1. Looked up from germline, CDR1 is SQVTM and CDR2 is ANQGSEA. V shed 2 bases, J shed 4 bases, and the junction held 7 bases outside the gene matches. CDR3 length: 14 amino acids. DNA for the CDR3: TGCAGCGTTGAACGTCAACAGGGGCGCACTGAAGCTTTCTTT. Its protein product is CSVERQQGRTEAFF.

This chain joins TRBV27 and TRBJ2-1, with a possible D match to TRBD1 (6 bases). Germline values: CDR1 MNHEY, CDR2 SMNVEV (reference sequence). This CDR3 has 15 amino acids. V lost 3 bases and J 4 bases, leaving 13 bases between the germline ends. CDR3 sequence (DNA): TGTGCCAGCAGTTTTCGTCAGGGACAATACAATGAGCAGTTCTTC. Encoded protein: CASSFRQGQYNEQFF.

Here the CDR3 reads CASRIIGGNTEAFF. The CDR3 coding sequence is TGCGCCAGCAGGATTATTGGAGGGAACACTGAAGCTTTCTTT. The chain links TRBV10-1 to TRBJ1-1; no firm D call. The CDR3 is 14 amino acids. Germline lookup yields CDR1 WNHNN and CDR2 SYGVQD (reference sequence). V lost 6 bases and J 1 base, leaving 12 bases between the germline ends.

There are a few counts of this clonotype. This chain uses TRBV28 with TRBJ1-2; no definite D call. This CDR3 is 13 amino acids long. V lost 1 base, J lost 7 bases, and 10 bases lay in between. Looked up from germline, CDR1 is MDHEN and CDR2 is SYDVKM. CDR3 sequence: CASSLSFGVGYTF. CDR3 bases: TGTGCCAGCAGTTTATCGTTCGGGGTTGGCTACACCTTC.

The rearrangement links TRBV2 to TRBJ1-6; D might be TRBD1 (6 bases). Trimming pared 8 bases from V and 0 bases from J, leaving 14 bases between. Germline values: CDR1 SNHLY, CDR2 FYNNEI. CDR3 length: 16 amino acids. The CDR3 region has the DNA TGTGCCAGCGGGGGACACTTAAGCTCCTATAATTCACCCCTCCACTTT. Translating it yields CASGGHLSSYNSPLHF.

In its sample, this clonotype was seen a few times. The chain couples TRBV19 to TRBJ1-1; no firm D call. The V gene's germline CDR1 is LNHDA and CDR2 SQIVND (reference sequence). This CDR3 comprises 13 residues. Between the trimmed V and J ends, which lost 8 bases and 0 bases, there was a span of 10 bases. CDR3 sequence (DNA): TGTGCCAGTTGTCGTAGAGTGAACACTGAAGCTTTCTTT. Protein sequence: CASCRRVNTEAFF.

This clonotype was counted between two and nine times. The chain couples TRBV5-1 to TRBJ2-2; 7 bases line up with TRBD1. CDR1 and CDR2 from the germline V gene are SGHRS and YFSETQ. The CDR3 length is 16 residues. V lost 3 bases, J lost 0 bases, and 5 bases stayed unmatched. DNA of the CDR3: TGCGCCAGCAGCTCAAGGGGGCGGTCGAACACCGGGGAGCTGTTTTTT. Translated: CASSSRGRSNTGELFF.

The chain recombines TRBV5-1 with TRBJ1-4; D ambiguous. There are 14 residues in the CDR3. The V end lost 7 bases, the J end lost 5 bases, and 15 bases lay between the germline ends. CDR1 and CDR2 (germline): SGHRS, YFSETQ. CDR3 sequence reads: CASSTRGANEKLFF. CDR3 nucleotide sequence: TGCGCCAGCTCTACCCGGGGAGCCAATGAAAAACTGTTTTTT.

This clonotype was found a few times. This sequence joins TRBV20-1 and TRBJ2-3, with 9 bases fitting TRBD2. V was clipped by 7 bases and J by 2 bases; unmatched bases: 7. The length of the CDR3 is 14 residues. Germline V gene lookup returns CDR1 DFQATT and CDR2 SNEGSKA (reference sequence). In nucleotides, the CDR3 is TGCAGTGTTTTAGCGGGAGCCGACACAGATACGCAGTATTTT. It yields the protein CSVLAGADTDTQYF.